The 31 T cell receptor beta chains below all came from one sample that was sequenced in a study of neurological immune-mediated disorders. MiXCR, run by TCRdb on the 5' RACE reads, gives a single entry per CDR3 protein. The sample records around 66,000 distinct CDR3 sequences, 4.5% to 5.5% being singletons. The sample comprised PBMCs. The receptor source for this set is a woman aged 70 to 79 with multiple sclerosis.

J is TRBJ2-1 and V is TRBV7-8; weak D call: TRBD1 (6 bases). There are 13 residues in the CDR3. Germline values: CDR1 SGHVS, CDR2 FQNEAQ. V lost 5 bases to trimming and J lost 4 bases, with 9 bases between them. DNA of the CDR3: TGTGCCAGCAGCAACGGACAGTACAATGAGCAGTTCTTC. Protein product: CASSNGQYNEQFF.

This clonotype was seen repeatedly, ten times or more. The chain joins TRBV7-2 to TRBJ2-3; no clear D. Per germline, CDR1 SGHTA and CDR2 FQGNSA. The CDR3 runs to 15 residues. The V end lost 0 bases, the J end lost 2 bases, and 9 bases lay between the germline ends. CDR3 DNA sequence: TGTGCCAGCAGCTTAGCGAGCGCCCACACAGATACGCAGTATTTT. It yields the protein CASSLASAHTDTQYF.

This clonotype came up many times. The rearrangement joins TRBV6-2 or TRBV6-3 to TRBJ2-7; the match to TRBD1 covers 9 bases. CDR3 size: 14 residues. Germline V gene sequence: CDR1 MNHEY, CDR2 SVGEGT. The J segment lost 7 bases and the V segment lost 7 bases, leaving 11 bases of the junction unmatched. DNA for the CDR3: TGTGCCAGCAACCCCGGTCGGACAGGGGTTGAGCAGTACTTC. Translated: CASNPGRTGVEQYF.

This clonotype was observed many times. The chain has TRBV5-1 and TRBJ2-1; 8 bases agree with TRBD1. V was clipped by 4 bases and J by 6 bases; unmatched bases: 3. The germline gives CDR1 SGHRS, CDR2 YFSETQ. There are 13 residues in the CDR3. DNA of the CDR3: TGCGCCAGCAGCCTCGACAGGGGCAATGAGCAGTTCTTC. Translation: CASSLDRGNEQFF.

This clonotype was found many times. The chain couples TRBV7-2 to TRBJ1-1; D is unclear. The germline V gene has CDR1 SGHTA and CDR2 FQGNSA. Trimming took off 1 base at V and 2 bases at J, with 5 bases between the two ends. The CDR3 loop spans 13 amino acids. CDR3 residues: CASSLGRNTEAFF. The CDR3 nucleotides read TGTGCCAGCAGCTTAGGACGAAACACTGAAGCTTTCTTT.

This clonotype has ten or more counts. The rearrangement links TRBV5-1 to TRBJ2-7; 9 bases agree with TRBD2. This CDR3 comprises 15 residues. The trim removed 2 bases at V and 2 bases at J, leaving 5 bases unmatched. Germline V gene lookup returns CDR1 SGHRS and CDR2 YFSETQ. The CDR3 DNA follows: TGCGCCAGCAGCTTTCTAGCGGGAAATACCTACGAGCAGTACTTC. Translated, it gives CASSFLAGNTYEQYF. Based on the CDR3 plus reference TRBV5-1 and TRBJ2-7, the full variable domain is KAGVTQTPRYLIKTRGQQVTLSCSPISGHRSVSWYQQTPGQGLQFLFEYFSETQRNKGNFPGRFSGRQFSNSRSEMNVSTLELGDSALYLCASSFLAGNTYEQYFGPGTRLTVT.

The sample holds many counts of this clonotype. The chain has TRBV20-1 and TRBJ2-7; TRBD1 might be the D (6 bases). The CDR3 runs to 13 residues. V was trimmed by 6 bases and J by 2 bases, leaving 14 bases between them. Germline V gene sequence: CDR1 DFQATT, CDR2 SNEGSKA (reference sequence). CDR3 in DNA: TGCAGTGCCAAGACAGGCCTCGCCTACGAGCAGTACTTC. It translates to CSAKTGLAYEQYF.

This clonotype was picked up many times. The chain joins TRBV5-1 to TRBJ2-5; D possibly uses TRBD1 or TRBD2 (5 bases each). In germline, CDR1 is SGHRS, CDR2 YFSETQ. The length of the CDR3 is 14 residues. The ends were cut back, 4 bases at V and 1 base at J, with 11 bases in the middle. The CDR3 protein is CASSTGTGQETQYF. As DNA, the CDR3 is TGCGCCAGCAGCACCGGGACGGGCCAAGAGACCCAGTACTTC.

The table lists this clonotype with many counts. V is TRBV10-3 and J is TRBJ1-2; the D gene is possibly TRBD1 (6 bases). This CDR3 region has 12 residues. Trimming cost V 6 bases and J 4 bases, with 9 bases left between them. In germline, CDR1 is ENHRY, CDR2 SYGVKD. CDR3 DNA sequence: TGTGCCATCAGCTCGGACAGCTATGGCTACACCTTC. This codes for CAISSDSYGYTF.

This clonotype has a handful of counts. The CDR3 sequence: CASSHKGKMDTQYF. The CDR3 DNA is TGCGCCAGCAGCCATAAGGGGAAGATGGATACGCAGTATTTT. V is TRBV4-1 and J is TRBJ2-3; D might be TRBD1 (5 bases). V lost 3 bases and J 6 bases, leaving 13 bases between the germline ends. The CDR3 contains 14 residues. CDR1 MGHRA and CDR2 YSYEKL come from the germline V gene.

The genes are TRBV27 and TRBJ1-2; D unclear. The germline V gene encodes CDR1 MNHEY and CDR2 SMNVEV (reference sequence). This CDR3 is 15 amino acids long. Trimming took off 4 bases at V and 5 bases at J, with 17 bases between the two ends. The DNA of the CDR3 is TGTGCCAGCAGTTCCCACCGCGGGGTTAGTTATGGCTACACCTTC. Its protein product is CASSSHRGVSYGYTF.

At least ten counts were recorded for this clonotype. The chain combines TRBV3-1 with TRBJ1-2; unclear D gene. Germline V CDR1 and CDR2: LGHDT, YNNKEL (reference sequence). The CDR3 is 13 residues long. Trimming cost V 3 bases and J 2 bases, with 7 bases left between them. The CDR3 coding sequence is TGTGCCAGCAGCCAGTTTGGCAACTATGGCTACACCTTC. It encodes CASSQFGNYGYTF.

Ten or more counts support this clonotype. The chain combines TRBV6-5 with TRBJ2-2; 7 bases align to TRBD1. Trimming removed 1 base from V and 7 bases from J; junction bases left unmatched: 6. Looked up from germline, CDR1 is MNHEY and CDR2 is SVGAGI. This CDR3 region has 15 residues. CDR3 residues: CASSYLGGNGGELFF. Written as DNA, the CDR3 is TGTGCCAGCAGTTACTTAGGGGGCAACGGCGGGGAGCTGTTTTTT.

In its sample, this clonotype was seen many times. The chain combines TRBV29-1 with TRBJ1-1, with D uncertain. The V gene's germline CDR1 is SQVTM and CDR2 ANQGSEA. This CDR3 spans 13 amino acids. The germline V and J ends were trimmed by 6 bases and 1 base, with 12 bases remaining between them. Here the CDR3 DNA reads TGCAGCGTCGCAAGGGAATCGAACACTGAAGCTTTCTTT. Translating gives CSVARESNTEAFF.

The genes are TRBV5-1 and TRBJ2-7; D remains unclear. The CDR3 runs to 16 residues. In germline, CDR1 is SGHRS, CDR2 YFSETQ. Trimming shortened V by 3 bases and J by 6 bases, and 22 bases separated the two germline ends. The CDR3 region has the DNA TGCGCCAGCAGCTCCAAAGGACCAGTTCCTATCGCCGAGCAGTACTTC. Protein sequence: CASSSKGPVPIAEQYF. Based on the CDR3 plus reference TRBV5-1 and TRBJ2-7, the full variable domain is KAGVTQTPRYLIKTRGQQVTLSCSPISGHRSVSWYQQTPGQGLQFLFEYFSETQRNKGNFPGRFSGRQFSNSRSEMNVSTLELGDSALYLCASSSKGPVPIAEQYFGPGTRLTVT.

This clonotype was observed many times. This chain links TRBV20-1 with TRBJ1-1; D is possibly TRBD1 (5 bases). This CDR3 has 16 amino acids. Trimming took 0 bases from V and 4 from J, leaving 18 bases between them. The V gene's germline CDR1 is DFQATT and CDR2 SNEGSKA (reference sequence). The CDR3 DNA sequence: TGCAGTGCTAGAGATACGGGGGACCCGAGGAGCACTGAAGCTTTCTTT. Protein: CSARDTGDPRSTEAFF.

This chain links TRBV20-1 with TRBJ2-7; 9 bases fit TRBD2. Germline CDR1 is DFQATT and CDR2 is SNEGSKA (reference sequence). The CDR3 spans 15 residues. V was clipped by 3 bases and J by 3 bases; unmatched bases: 9. The chain's CDR3 is CSARASGVLNYEQYF. DNA for the CDR3: TGCAGTGCTAGGGCTAGCGGGGTTCTTAACTACGAGCAGTACTTC.

This clonotype has at least ten counts. The chain employs TRBV7-9 and TRBJ2-2; 9 bases fit TRBD1. The CDR3 has 18 amino acids. The V and J ends lost 5 bases and 4 bases, in that order; junction bases with no gene match: 14. CDR1 SEHNR and CDR2 FQNEAQ come from the germline V gene (reference sequence). CDR3 protein: CASSLTASTGGPTGELFF. CDR3 DNA: TGTGCCAGCAGCCTCACCGCCTCCACAGGGGGCCCCACCGGGGAGCTGTTTTTT.

At least ten counts were recorded for this clonotype. V and J are TRBV7-2 and TRBJ2-2; TRBD1 might be the D (6 bases). CDR1 is SGHTA, CDR2 FQGNSA, per germline. Trimming pared 9 bases from V and 7 bases from J, leaving 18 bases between. The CDR3 length is 14 residues. The CDR3 sequence is CASLRGYRDGELFF. The CDR3 nucleotides read TGTGCCAGTCTGAGGGGGTATCGGGACGGGGAGCTGTTTTTT.

This clonotype has at least ten counts. This sequence joins TRBV4-2 and TRBJ2-3; 9 positions match TRBD2. Trimming removed 0 bases from V and 3 bases from J; junction bases left unmatched: 10. CDR1 and CDR2 from the germline V gene are LGHNA and YNFKEQ. The CDR3 sequence is 18 residues long. The chain's CDR3 is CASSQEVFLAGKTDTQYF. The CDR3 DNA sequence: TGTGCCAGCAGCCAAGAAGTTTTCCTAGCGGGAAAAACAGATACGCAGTATTTT.

This clonotype was detected ten times or more. The chain carries TRBV7-9 and TRBJ2-3; D is possibly TRBD2 (5 bases). Germline lookup yields CDR1 SEHNR and CDR2 FQNEAQ (reference sequence). Trimming removed 1 base at V and 4 bases at J, with 24 bases between. The CDR3 is 19 amino acids. The CDR3, as DNA: TGTGCCAGCAGCTTAGAGTTGTTGTTTGGGAGCCGACGGGCAGATACGCAGTATTTT. Protein product: CASSLELLFGSRRADTQYF.

The J gene is TRBJ2-3, the V gene TRBV7-6, with D possibly TRBD2 on 5 matching bases. Germline V CDR1 and CDR2: SGHVS, FNYEAQ. The CDR3 is 13 amino acids. The ends were cut back, 6 bases at V and 6 bases at J, with 13 bases in the middle. CDR3 in amino acids: CASRSTTGDTQYF. In nucleotides, the CDR3 is TGTGCCAGCAGGTCCACTACGGGGGATACGCAGTATTTT.

This clonotype was observed many times. The V gene is TRBV5-6, the J gene TRBJ1-1; 7 positions match TRBD1. CDR1 SGHDT and CDR2 YYEEEE come from the germline V gene. The CDR3 extends over 16 amino acids. V lost 0 bases, J lost 1 base, and 6 bases stayed unmatched. CDR3 region: CASSLAWTGANTEAFF. The CDR3 DNA reads as TGTGCCAGCAGCTTGGCGTGGACAGGTGCGAACACTGAAGCTTTCTTT. Full variable domain (missing parts from reference TRBV5-6 and TRBJ1-1): DAGVTQSPTHLIKTRGQQVTLRCSPKSGHDTVSWYQQALGQGPQFIFQYYEEEERQRGNFPDRFSGHQFPNYSSELNVNALLLGDSALYLCASSLAWTGANTEAFFGQGTRLTVV.

This clonotype has a count of ten or more. The chain combines TRBV20-1 with TRBJ2-4; D may be TRBD1 or TRBD2 (5 bases each). This CDR3 has 16 residues. Trimming took off 3 bases at V and 3 bases at J, with 18 bases between the two ends. Looked up from germline, CDR1 is DFQATT and CDR2 is SNEGSKA (reference sequence). The CDR3 spells CSARGPGGYGKNIQYF. CDR3 in DNA: TGCAGTGCTAGGGGACCCGGCGGGTATGGCAAAAACATTCAGTACTTC.

This clonotype was seen at least ten times. The CDR3 reads CSASPQGNTEAFF. The CDR3 nucleotides read TGCAGTGCTAGCCCTCAGGGGAACACTGAAGCTTTCTTT. This rearrangement joins TRBV20-1 to TRBJ1-1; a weak D match, TRBD1 (5 bases). The CDR3 covers 13 residues. CDR1 and CDR2 from the germline V gene are DFQATT and SNEGSKA (reference sequence). Trimming shortened V by 3 bases and J by 1 base, and 9 bases separated the two germline ends.

This clonotype was counted only a few times. The CDR3 sequence is CASSLARGQSNTEAFF. In DNA, the CDR3 is TGCGCCAGCAGCTTGGCCCGGGGACAGTCTAACACTGAAGCTTTCTTT. V usage is TRBV5-1 and J usage is TRBJ1-1; 7 bases align to TRBD1. J gave up 2 bases and V 0 bases, and 7 bases lay outside the gene matches. The CDR3 consists of 16 residues. Germline V CDR1 and CDR2: SGHRS, YFSETQ. Full variable domain (rest looked up from reference TRBV5-1 and TRBJ1-1): KAGVTQTPRYLIKTRGQQVTLSCSPISGHRSVSWYQQTPGQGLQFLFEYFSETQRNKGNFPGRFSGRQFSNSRSEMNVSTLELGDSALYLCASSLARGQSNTEAFFGQGTRLTVV.

The J gene is TRBJ1-1, the V gene TRBV5-1; weak D call: TRBD1 (6 bases). The CDR3 spans 14 residues. The germline CDR1 and CDR2 sequences are SGHRS and YFSETQ. Trimming removed 7 bases from V and 4 bases from J, with 17 bases in between. CDR3 nucleotides: TGCGCCAGCCACAGCTTTACCAGGGGCACTGAAGCTTTCTTT. It yields the protein CASHSFTRGTEAFF.

This clonotype was recorded at least ten times. V usage is TRBV5-1 and J usage is TRBJ2-1; 8 nucleotides align to TRBD1. Germline-derived CDR1 and CDR2 are SGHRS and YFSETQ. V dropped 5 bases and J dropped 5; count of bases not matched to a gene: 12. The CDR3 is made up of 16 amino acids. The CDR3 spells CASSRDRRGSDNEQFF. The CDR3 DNA sequence: TGCGCCAGCAGTCGGGACAGGAGGGGATCTGACAATGAGCAGTTCTTC.

The CDR3 is CASSPTYYGYTF. In DNA, the CDR3 is TGTGCCAGCAGCCCGACTTACTATGGCTACACCTTC. The V gene is TRBV14, the J gene TRBJ1-2; D uncertain. Germline CDR1 and CDR2: SGHDN and FVKESK. Trimming shortened V by 4 bases and J by 3 bases, and 6 bases separated the two germline ends. The CDR3 is 12 residues long.

This clonotype showed up many times. This chain joins TRBV7-2 and TRBJ2-3; the D is unclear. V gave up 3 bases and J gave up 6 bases, with 19 bases separating them. CDR1 SGHTA and CDR2 FQGNSA come from the germline V gene. This CDR3 region has 16 residues. The CDR3 loop reads CASSFSPWAERDTQYF. In DNA form, the CDR3 reads TGTGCCAGCAGCTTCTCACCCTGGGCCGAGAGGGATACGCAGTATTTT.

This clonotype was detected many times. V and J are TRBV3-1 and TRBJ1-4; D gene ambiguous. The length of the CDR3 is 11 residues. The germline V gene has CDR1 LGHDT and CDR2 YNNKEL (reference sequence). V gave up 1 base and J gave up 11 bases, with 5 bases separating them. The CDR3 loop reads CASSQAAKLFF. DNA of the CDR3: TGTGCCAGCAGCCAAGCCGCGAAACTGTTTTTT. The whole variable domain, filled in from reference TRBV3-1 and TRBJ1-4, reads DTAVSQTPKYLVTQMGNDKSIKCEQNLGHDTMYWYKQDSKKFLKIMFSYNNKELIINETVPNRFSPKSPDKAHLNLHINSLELGDSAVYFCASSQAAKLFFGSGTQLSVL.